Here is one T cell receptor beta chain with its context. The specificity of this receptor is unknown. One base away there is no much larger clone; base qualities are not given. Including the terminal cysteine and phenylalanine, the CDR3 comprises 14 residues. The read is trimmed to its CDR3 DNA, 42 bases read in frame from base 1. Based on the germline V gene, the CDR1 and CDR2 sequences are SNHLY and FYNNEI. Here V drops 8 bases and J drops 2 bases, and the junction holds 4 bases not matched to any gene. The protocol used for the library was the immunoSEQ multiplex PCR assay. For the multiplex PCR, a mixture combining 60 forward primers for TCR Vbeta segments and 13 reverse primers for TCR Jbeta segments was used. The CDR3 region of rearranged TCR beta genes was amplified from genomic DNA with a multiplex PCR assay. The amplified TCR beta libraries were sequenced on the Illumina HiSeq System as 87-base-pair reads. Concerning the study's data processing: A later analysis counted some 74 million unique TCR beta chains across the 690 or so repertoires, and roughly 10 million of these chains were shared by at least two donors. Raw reads were error-corrected and collapsed into unique sequences by a nearest-neighbor algorithm in which closely related sequences were merged to remove PCR and sequencing errors. V, D and J gene segments were assigned by aligning CDR3 sequences to IMGT reference sequences. For a sequence to be retained, at least a six-nucleotide match to both a V gene segment and a J gene segment was required. A rearrangement counted as productive if the CDR3 had no stop codons and remained in frame with V and J, and every other rearrangement counted as non-productive. Following IMGT convention, CDR3 was defined as the stretch from the second conserved V-encoded cysteine up to the conserved J-encoded phenylalanine. The earlier analysis of about 560 of the donors excluded any sequence lacking an unambiguous match to a single V gene segment. In an earlier analysis of approximately 590 of the donors, a V segment was called functional when productive rearrangements were above 56.7%, and segregating when the standard deviation between donors exceeded 5%. A statistical classification framework was developed to diagnose cytomegalovirus status using the catalog of TCR beta chain sequences. V and J gene assignment, in a later analysis, came from comparing TCR nucleotide sequences with IMGT/GENE-DB human TR gene sequences. In a later analysis, CDR3 sequences and most-parsimonious VDJ recombination scenarios were assigned using the TCRdist pipeline. A later analysis defined each TCR beta chain by its CDR3 amino acid sequence plus V-gene family, and excluded reads lacking a unique V-gene family. As a way to deal with suspected cross-contamination and a sequencing artifact, a later analysis dropped nearly 600 nucleotide sequences that were highly shared and had low generation probability. For each public chain, a later analysis derived a clonal expansion index from normalized ranks of inferred template counts within each repertoire. Generation probabilities in a later analysis came from a VDJ recombination model fitted to out-of-frame rearrangements, and those results were checked against IGoR. A later analysis scored TCR-TCR, TCR-HLA and TCR-CMV co-occurrence with hypergeometric tests, applying a repertoire-size bias correction to TCR pairs. To estimate false discovery rates, a later analysis permuted the HLA or CMV assignments 20 times. In a later analysis, co-occurring TCRs were grouped using DBSCAN, and TCRdist sequence similarity was added for clustering within HLA-allele-positive subsets. Repertoires with fewer than 30,000 or more than 120,000 public chains were left out of co-occurrence clustering, as were a handful of repertoires with anomalous nucleotide sharing. TCRdb limited this immuneACCESS table to in-frame rearrangements with V and J called. A share of clones is missing; checked studies link under half to unresolved V genes, and the rest is unexplained. That table furnishes V, J and clone size, whereas the DNA furnished D and trimming. This sample lists more than 110,000 clones; approximately 84% were detected once. Together, the top ten hold 1.4% of the sample.

The data stem from a study of cytomegalovirus exposure and HLA in healthy donors (dated by TCRdb to 2017 to 2019). Concerning the study at large: According to an earlier analysis of around 600 of the donors, 150 million to 200 million T cells yielded roughly 110 million unique TCR beta sequences and approximately 300 Gb of sequence data. In addition to the first cohort of 650 to 800 subjects, a separate validation cohort of 120 different subjects was used. All discovery cohort repertoires had been generated on a single sequencing platform. Typing coverage differed by locus: A, B, C, DRB1 and DQB1 were typed in roughly 620-630 donors, DQA1 in 500 to 550, DPA1 in approximately 600, and DPB1 in 472. To decide whether each TCR beta V gene segment behaved as functional or pseudogenic, an earlier analysis of some 580 of the donors relied on high-throughput TCR beta sequencing. To study patterns of TCR occurrence, a later analysis re-analyzed previously published TCR beta repertoires from around 700 donors and added high-resolution HLA genotyping. In a later genetic analysis, genome-wide SNP genotypes for about 55% of the roughly 700 donors were used, and that subset was treated as a discovery cohort. Among the roughly 430 genotyped donors, around 79% belonged to the genetic ancestry cluster associated with self-reported Caucasian donors. To predict cytomegalovirus infection status, the study brought together high-throughput TCR immunosequencing, statistical association of individual TCRs with disease status, and machine learning. Because of strong linkage in the cohort, roughly five DR-DQ haplotypes were treated as single units for association and clustering. Donor age, sex, ethnicity and CMV serostatus were collected together with the repertoire data. HLA typing included class I and class II loci at four-digit resolution. The T cell repertoires of roughly 660 subjects were profiled by immunosequencing and related to cytomegalovirus serostatus. Among approximately 370 genotyped donors of the cohort, an average of roughly 230,000 unique TCR beta nucleotide sequences was sequenced per donor, of which about 18% were non-productive. The aim of the study was to test whether cataloging public T cell receptors could identify signatures of past pathogen exposure. In the later analysis, no new phenotypic data were used to find candidate immune exposures; instead, reliance was placed on TCR beta sequences and their occurrence across donors. About 300 gigabases of sequencing data and 78 million or so unique TCR sequences were included in an early release covering several hundred HLA-typed donors. Paper-wide results and their limitations: The earlier analysis of 587 of the donors excluded roughly 17 rarely observed V segments, including chromosome 9 orphons, because counts were too low. Compared with equally common non-associated chains, HLA-associated TCR beta chains in a later analysis were more clonally expanded and had lower generation probabilities. In vitro tests confirmed that a few of the cytomegalovirus-associated TCR beta chains recognize cytomegalovirus antigens. A further reported finding was that TCR beta sequences accurately predicted the HLA-A and HLA-B alleles for most subjects in the first cohort. HLA typing was unavailable for some donors at each locus, so association tests used only the typed subset. Because the 87-base-pair reads could not distinguish some IMGT-functional V segments, including TRBV6-2 and TRBV6-3, those segments were excluded. According to a later analysis, most CMV-associated TCR beta chains appeared to be HLA-restricted, and the HLA associations seemed to be driven largely by CMV exposure. The authors suggested that the approach could potentially be generalized to other disease states and immunological phenotypes. A later analysis associated about 17,000 TCR beta sequences with specific HLA alleles at a false discovery rate of 0.05. Most TCR sequences were seen in very few donors, while some public TCRs were found in many individuals. In a later analysis, TCR association rates were found to vary across HLA loci, with the most associated TCRs seen for DRB1 alleles and the fewest for HLA-C alleles. In a later genetic analysis, a missense DCLRE1C variant was associated with V-gene and J-gene trimming of TCR beta chains, and the association was replicated in an independent cohort. Compared with the roughly 670-donor mean, donors in an Asian-associated ancestry cluster had fewer N-insertions in productive TCRs, according to a later genetic analysis. CMV serostatus was the only immune exposure information available for the cohort. According to a later analysis, parvovirus B19, influenza, CMV and Epstein-Barr virus appeared linked to several top co-occurrence clusters. Correlated functional status among segregating V segments might reflect linkage disequilibrium, but an unknown experimental factor could not be ruled out. Assigning TCR associations to individual alleles was difficult when HLA alleles, especially DR and DQ, strongly co-occurred. A group of highly shared sequence variants was considered likely to be a technical artifact of the sequencing pipeline. The study gave a list of about 150 TCR beta chains associated with cytomegalovirus. Only TCR beta chains were sequenced in this cohort, and the absence of alpha or paired-chain data limited detectable features. In an earlier analysis of approximately 600 of the donors, most TCR beta V segments were observed in productive rearrangements about 90% or about 30% of the time, broadly matching IMGT annotations. Sequencing depth was assumed to be roughly uniform across donors in the presence/absence analyses, though that assumption may not hold. The classifier was reported to diagnose cytomegalovirus status with high specificity and sensitivity in both the original cohort and the validation cohort.

The cohort comprised around 700 healthy bone marrow donors. At the time of sampling, all cohort members were nominally healthy, though unrecorded immune exposures were likely present. The donor tested CMV seropositive and was one of the 289 seropositive cohort members. A peripheral blood sample was provided by each donor, and peripheral blood mononuclear cells were used for TCR beta sequencing. Genomic DNA was extracted from the blood cell samples with the Qiagen DNeasy Blood Extraction Kit. The sequence is built from TRBV2 and TRBJ1-3; 9 bases in the junction line up with TRBD1. This sequence was found in a man aged 30-40 years in good health and CMV-seropositive. Sequencing was carried out using PBMCs. The CDR3 reads CASGTGGTGNTIYF. The sequence in DNA is TGTGCCAGCGGAACAGGGGGCACTGGAAACACCATATATTTT.